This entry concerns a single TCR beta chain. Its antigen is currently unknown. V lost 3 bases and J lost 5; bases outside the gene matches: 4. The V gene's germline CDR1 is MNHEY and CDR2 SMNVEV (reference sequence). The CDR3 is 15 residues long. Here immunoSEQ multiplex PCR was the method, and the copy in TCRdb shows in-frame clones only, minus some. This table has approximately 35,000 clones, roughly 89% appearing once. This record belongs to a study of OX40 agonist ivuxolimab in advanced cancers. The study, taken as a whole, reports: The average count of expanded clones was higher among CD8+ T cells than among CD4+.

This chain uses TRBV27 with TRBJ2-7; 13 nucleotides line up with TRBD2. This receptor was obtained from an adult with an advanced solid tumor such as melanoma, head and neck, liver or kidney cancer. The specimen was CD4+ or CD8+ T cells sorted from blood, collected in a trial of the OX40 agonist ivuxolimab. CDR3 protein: CASSFGTSGVDEQYF. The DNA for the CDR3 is TGTGCCAGCAGTTTCGGGACTAGCGGGGTAGACGAGCAGTACTTC.